Reported below is one T cell receptor (beta chain). The antigen remains unidentified. This sample is part of a study of shared clonotypes between healthy human individuals. Whole-study findings and limits: Unshared clonotypes carried lower generation probabilities than those common to all four donors. Rarefaction indicated that sorted-subset sequencing remained incomplete although depth was large.

The germline V gene encodes CDR1 SGHVS and CDR2 FQNEAQ. Deletions cut 3 bases from V and 2 bases from J, with 13 bases between. This CDR3 is built from 15 residues. Donors comprised only Caucasian adults living in Nashville, Tennessee. A split of CD4+ cells into CD45RA+ naive and CD45RA-negative memory subsets was performed. Assay: immunoSEQ multiplex PCR; the TCRdb copy retains only in-frame clones and omits some. The data show more than 2,000,000 clones, approximately 93% seen once. Material for sequencing was naive CD4+ T cells from PBMCs. Subset indicated: CD45RA+ positively selected. This rearrangement joins TRBV7-8 to TRBJ2-5, with no clear D. The sequence was collected from a man between 18 and 29 years old in good health. Some clones in this sample may be carry-over from other donors' samples. CDR3 protein: CASSFRRQPQETQYF. The CDR3 DNA sequence: TGTGCCAGCAGCTTTCGTAGGCAGCCTCAAGAGACCCAGTACTTC.